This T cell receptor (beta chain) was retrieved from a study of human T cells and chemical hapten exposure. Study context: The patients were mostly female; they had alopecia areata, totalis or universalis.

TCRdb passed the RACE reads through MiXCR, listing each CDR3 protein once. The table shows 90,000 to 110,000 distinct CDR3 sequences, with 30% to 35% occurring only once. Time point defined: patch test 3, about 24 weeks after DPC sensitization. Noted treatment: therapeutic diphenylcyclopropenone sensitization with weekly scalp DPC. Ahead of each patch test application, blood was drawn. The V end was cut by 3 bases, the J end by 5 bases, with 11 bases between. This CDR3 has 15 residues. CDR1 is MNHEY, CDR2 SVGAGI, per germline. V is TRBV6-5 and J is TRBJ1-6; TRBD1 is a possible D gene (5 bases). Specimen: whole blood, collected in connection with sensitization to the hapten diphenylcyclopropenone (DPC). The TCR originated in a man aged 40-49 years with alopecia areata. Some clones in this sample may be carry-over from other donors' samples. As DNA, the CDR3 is TGTGCCAGCAGTTATCAGGGAGGGGATAATTCACCCCTCCACTTT. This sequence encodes CASSYQGGDNSPLHF.